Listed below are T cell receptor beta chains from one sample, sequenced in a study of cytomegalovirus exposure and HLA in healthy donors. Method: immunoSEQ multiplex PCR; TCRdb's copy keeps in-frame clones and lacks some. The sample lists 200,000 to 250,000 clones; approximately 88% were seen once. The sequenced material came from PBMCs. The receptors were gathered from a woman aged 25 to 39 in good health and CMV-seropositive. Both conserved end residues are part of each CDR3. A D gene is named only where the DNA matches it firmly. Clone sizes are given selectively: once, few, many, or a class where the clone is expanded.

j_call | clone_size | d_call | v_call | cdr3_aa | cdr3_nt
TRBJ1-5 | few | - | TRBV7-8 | CASSLLSGINQPQHF | TGTGCCAGCAGCTTACTATCCGGGATCAATCAGCCCCAGCATTTT
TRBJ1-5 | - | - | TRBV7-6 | CASSERTDSVGNQPQHF | TGTGCCAGCAGCGAAAGGACAGATTCAGTTGGCAATCAGCCCCAGCATTTT
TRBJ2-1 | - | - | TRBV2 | CASRAYNEQFF | TGTGCCAGCCGGGCTTACAATGAGCAGTTCTTC
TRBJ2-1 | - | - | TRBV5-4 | CASSDSRMGYNEQFF | TGTGCCAGCAGCGATTCTAGGATGGGTTACAATGAGCAGTTCTTC
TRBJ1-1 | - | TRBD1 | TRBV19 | CASSVTGVAEAFF | TGTGCCAGTAGTGTGACAGGGGTGGCTGAAGCTTTCTTT
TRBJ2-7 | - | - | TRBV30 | CAWSPTSYEQYF | TGTGCCTGGAGTCCTACCAGCTACGAGCAGTACTTC
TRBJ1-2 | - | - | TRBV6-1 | CASSPRGNYGYTF | TGTGCCAGCAGTCCTCGAGGGAACTATGGCTACACCTTC
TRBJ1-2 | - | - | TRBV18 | CASSPGAGSSYTF | TGTGCCAGCTCACCAGGTGCAGGGAGTAGTTACACCTTC
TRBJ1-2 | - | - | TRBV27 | CASSLAGQGYTF | TGTGCCAGCAGTTTAGCCGGGCAAGGCTACACCTTC
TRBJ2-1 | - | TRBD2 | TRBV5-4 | CASSSGLADYNEQFF | TGTGCCAGCAGCTCCGGACTAGCGGATTACAATGAGCAGTTCTTC
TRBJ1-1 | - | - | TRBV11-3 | CASSPPISWSEAFF | TGTGCCAGCAGCCCCCCTATATCATGGTCTGAAGCTTTCTTT
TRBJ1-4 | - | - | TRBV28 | CASSLSRPPGEKLFF | TGTGCCAGCAGTTTAAGTCGACCCCCCGGGGAAAAACTGTTTTTT
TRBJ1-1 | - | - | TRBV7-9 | CASSLNIREAFF | TGTGCCAGCAGCTTGAACATCCGTGAAGCTTTCTTT
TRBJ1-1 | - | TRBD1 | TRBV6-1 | CASSVYRGLNTEAFF | TGTGCCAGCAGTGTATACAGGGGTTTGAACACTGAAGCTTTCTTT
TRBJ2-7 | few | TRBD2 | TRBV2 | CASVRSLAPAYEQYF | TGTGCCAGCGTCCGGTCACTAGCGCCCGCCTACGAGCAGTACTTC
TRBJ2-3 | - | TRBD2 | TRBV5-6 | CASSYTSGRGDTQYF | TGTGCCAGCAGCTATACTAGCGGGAGAGGGGATACGCAGTATTTT